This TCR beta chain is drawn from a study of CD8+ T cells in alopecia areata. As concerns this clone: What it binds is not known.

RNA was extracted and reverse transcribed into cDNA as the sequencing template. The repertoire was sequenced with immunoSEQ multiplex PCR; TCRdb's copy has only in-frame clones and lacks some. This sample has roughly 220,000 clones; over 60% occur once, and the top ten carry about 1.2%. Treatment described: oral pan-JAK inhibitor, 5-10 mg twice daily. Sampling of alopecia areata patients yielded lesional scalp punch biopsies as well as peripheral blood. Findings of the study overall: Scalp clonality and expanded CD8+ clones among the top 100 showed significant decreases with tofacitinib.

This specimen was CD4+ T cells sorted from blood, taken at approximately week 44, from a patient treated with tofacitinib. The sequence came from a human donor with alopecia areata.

The CDR3 region is CASKEGAGTQYF. CDR3 bases: TGTGCCAGCAAAGAAGGGGCAGGTACGCAGTATTTT. This chain uses TRBV2 with TRBJ2-3, with a weak D call TRBD1 (5 bases). The CDR3 contains 12 residues. The germline V gene has CDR1 SNHLY and CDR2 FYNNEI. Trimming shortened V by 7 bases and J by 8 bases, and 13 bases separated the two germline ends. Using reference TRBV2 and TRBJ2-3 for the parts outside the CDR3, the full variable domain is EPEVTQTPSHQVTQMGQEVILRCVPISNHLYFYWYRQILGQKVEFLVSFYNNEISEKSEIFDDQFSVERPDGSNFTLKIRSTKLEDSAMYFCASKEGAGTQYFGPGTRLTVL.